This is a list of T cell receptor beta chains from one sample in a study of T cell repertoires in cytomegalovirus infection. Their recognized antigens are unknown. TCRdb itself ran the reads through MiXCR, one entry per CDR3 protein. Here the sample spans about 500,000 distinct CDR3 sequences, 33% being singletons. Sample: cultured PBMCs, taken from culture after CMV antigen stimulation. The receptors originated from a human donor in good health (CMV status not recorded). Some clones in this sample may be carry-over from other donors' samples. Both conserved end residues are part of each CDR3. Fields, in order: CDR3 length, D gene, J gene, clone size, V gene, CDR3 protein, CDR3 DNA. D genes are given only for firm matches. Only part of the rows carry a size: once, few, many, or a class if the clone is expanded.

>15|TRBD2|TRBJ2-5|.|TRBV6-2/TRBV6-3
CASSVTSGLRETQYF
TGTGCCAGCAGTGTTACTAGCGGCCTAAGAGAGACCCAGTACTTC
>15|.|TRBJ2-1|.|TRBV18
CASSPGRLPPNEQFF
TGTGCCAGCTCACCCGGGAGACTGCCTCCCAATGAGCAGTTCTTC
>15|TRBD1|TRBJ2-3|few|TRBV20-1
CSAGQGVRGTDTQYF
TGCAGTGCCGGACAGGGGGTCAGAGGTACAGATACGCAGTATTTT
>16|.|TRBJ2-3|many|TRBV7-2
CASSLVVMGETDTQYF
TGTGCCAGCAGCTTAGTTGTTATGGGAGAGACAGATACGCAGTATTTT
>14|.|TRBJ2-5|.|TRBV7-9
CASRPPGAQETQYF
TGTGCCAGCAGACCCCCGGGAGCTCAAGAGACCCAGTACTTC
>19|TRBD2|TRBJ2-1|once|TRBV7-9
CASSSPPGSGRGTYNEQFF
TGTGCCAGCAGCTCTCCTCCTGGTAGCGGGAGGGGTACCTACAATGAGCAGTTCTTC
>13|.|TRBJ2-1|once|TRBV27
CASSLWGTSEQFF
TGTGCCAGCAGTTTATGGGGGACAAGTGAGCAGTTCTTC
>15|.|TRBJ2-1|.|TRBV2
CASGSVGAYGNEQFF
TGTGCCAGCGGGTCGGTGGGAGCGTACGGGAATGAGCAGTTCTTC
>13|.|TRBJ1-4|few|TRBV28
CASSLGLSFDRFF
TGTGCCAGCAGTCTGGGACTCTCTTTCGACAGATTTTTT
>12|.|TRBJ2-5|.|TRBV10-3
CAISESTETQYF
TGTGCCATCAGTGAGTCGACTGAGACCCAGTACTTC
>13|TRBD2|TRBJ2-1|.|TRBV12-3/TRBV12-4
CATRGSGRTEQFF
TGTGCCACCCGGGGTAGCGGGAGAACTGAGCAGTTCTTC
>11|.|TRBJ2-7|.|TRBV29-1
CSAQVIHEQYF
TGCAGCGCTCAGGTTATCCACGAGCAGTACTTC
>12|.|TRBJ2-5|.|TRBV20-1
CSNEGLGETQYF
TGCTCCAACGAGGGACTGGGGGAGACCCAGTACTTC
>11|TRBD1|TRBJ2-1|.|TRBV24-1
CATGGWDEQFF
TGTGCCACAGGGGGCTGGGATGAGCAGTTCTTC
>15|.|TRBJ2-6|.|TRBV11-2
CASSLEGRGANVLTF
TGTGCCAGCAGCTTAGAGGGGCGGGGGGCCAACGTCCTGACTTTC
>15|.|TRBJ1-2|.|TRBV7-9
CASSLLRDTHYGYTF
TGTGCCAGCAGCTTACTTCGGGACACACACTATGGCTACACCTTC
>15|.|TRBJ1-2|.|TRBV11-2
CASSSTYRDNYGYTF
TGTGCCAGCAGCTCGACTTACCGGGACAACTATGGCTACACCTTC
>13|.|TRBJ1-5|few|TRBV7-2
CASSSDANQPQHF
TGTGCCAGCAGTTCAGACGCCAATCAGCCCCAGCATTTT
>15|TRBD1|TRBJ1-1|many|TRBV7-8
CASSLQGRGTGGTFF
TGTGCCAGCAGCTTACAGGGACGAGGAACAGGGGGAACTTTCTTT
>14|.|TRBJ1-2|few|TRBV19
CASSIDRANYGYTF
TGTGCCAGTAGTATAGACAGAGCTAACTATGGCTACACCTTC
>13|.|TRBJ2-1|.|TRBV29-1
CSVARGTYNEQFF
TGCAGCGTCGCTCGGGGGACCTACAATGAGCAGTTCTTC
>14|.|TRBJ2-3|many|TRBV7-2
CASSLVSGADTQYF
TGTGCCAGCAGCTTAGTATCCGGGGCAGATACGCAGTATTTT
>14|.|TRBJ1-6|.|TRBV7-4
CASSLSHRESPLHF
TGTGCCAGCAGCTTATCTCACCGGGAGTCACCCCTCCACTTT
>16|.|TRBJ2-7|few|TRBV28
CASSFPSRTASYEQYF
TGTGCCAGCAGTTTCCCGTCGCGAACAGCCTCCTACGAGCAGTACTTC
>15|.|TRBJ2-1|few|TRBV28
CASSLPGQGGGEQFF
TGTGCCAGCAGTTTACCCGGACAGGGAGGGGGGGAGCAGTTCTTC
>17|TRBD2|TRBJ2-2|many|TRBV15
CATSRVGPSGRGGELFF
TGTGCCACCAGCAGAGTGGGGCCTAGCGGGAGAGGCGGGGAGCTGTTTTTT
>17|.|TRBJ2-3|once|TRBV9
CASSVAQQTDSTDTQYF
TGTGCCAGCAGCGTAGCCCAGCAGACCGACAGCACAGATACGCAGTATTTT
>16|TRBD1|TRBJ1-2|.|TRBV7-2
CASSFSMTGAGYGYTF
TGTGCCAGCAGCTTTAGTATGACAGGGGCTGGCTATGGCTACACCTTC
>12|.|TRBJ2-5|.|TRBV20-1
CSARDFRETQYF
TGCAGTGCTAGAGATTTCCGAGAGACCCAGTACTTC
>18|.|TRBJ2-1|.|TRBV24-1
CATSDLGPGLNSYNEQFF
TGTGCCACCAGTGATCTCGGCCCGGGACTCAACTCCTACAATGAGCAGTTCTTC
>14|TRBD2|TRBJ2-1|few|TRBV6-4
CASSVTSGSTEQFF
TGTGCCAGCAGTGTGACTAGCGGGAGTACTGAGCAGTTCTTC
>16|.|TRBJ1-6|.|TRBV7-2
CASSPRAGSGDSPLHF
TGTGCCAGCAGCCCCCGGGCGGGGTCCGGGGATTCACCCCTCCACTTT
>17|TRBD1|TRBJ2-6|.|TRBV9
CASSRGQVDPGANVLTF
TGTGCCAGCAGCAGGGGACAGGTTGACCCTGGGGCCAACGTCCTGACTTTC
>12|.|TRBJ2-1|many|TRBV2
CASSRGGYEQFF
TGTGCCAGCAGTAGGGGGGGGTATGAGCAGTTCTTC
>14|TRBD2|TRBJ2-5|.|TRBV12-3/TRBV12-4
CASGPAGAAETQYF
TGTGCCAGCGGACCAGCGGGAGCGGCCGAGACCCAGTACTTC
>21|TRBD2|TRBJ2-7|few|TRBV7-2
CASSLEGDRKGGLADSYEQYF
TGTGCCAGCAGCTTAGAAGGGGACCGTAAAGGAGGACTAGCGGACTCCTACGAGCAGTACTTC
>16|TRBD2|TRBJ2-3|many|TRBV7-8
CASSLLAGGLTDTQYF
TGTGCCAGCAGCTTACTAGCGGGAGGGCTCACAGATACGCAGTATTTT
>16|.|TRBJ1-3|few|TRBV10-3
CAISESRTGLENTIYF
TGTGCCATCAGTGAGTCGAGAACAGGCCTGGAAAACACCATATATTTT
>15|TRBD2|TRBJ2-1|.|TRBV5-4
CASSPWTSGYNEQFF
TGTGCCAGCAGCCCCTGGACTAGCGGCTACAATGAGCAGTTCTTC
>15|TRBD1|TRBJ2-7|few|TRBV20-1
CSARAADRGLTEQYF
TGCAGTGCTAGAGCCGCGGACAGGGGGCTAACCGAGCAGTACTTC
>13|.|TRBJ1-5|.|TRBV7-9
CASSRDPNQPQHF
TGTGCCAGCAGCCGGGACCCAAATCAGCCCCAGCATTTT
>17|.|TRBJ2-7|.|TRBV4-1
CASSQDGERHPSYEQYF
TGCGCCAGCAGCCAAGATGGAGAGCGACACCCTTCCTACGAGCAGTACTTC
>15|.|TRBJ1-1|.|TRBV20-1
CSARGRGRGNTEAFF
TGCAGTGCTAGAGGGAGGGGTCGAGGGAACACTGAAGCTTTCTTT
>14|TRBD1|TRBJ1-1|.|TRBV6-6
CASRDRGEATEAFF
TGTGCCAGCAGGGACAGGGGAGAGGCAACTGAAGCTTTCTTT
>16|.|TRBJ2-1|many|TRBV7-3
CASSPRGGPRLNEQFF
TGTGCCAGCAGCCCCAGGGGGGGCCCGCGACTCAATGAGCAGTTCTTC